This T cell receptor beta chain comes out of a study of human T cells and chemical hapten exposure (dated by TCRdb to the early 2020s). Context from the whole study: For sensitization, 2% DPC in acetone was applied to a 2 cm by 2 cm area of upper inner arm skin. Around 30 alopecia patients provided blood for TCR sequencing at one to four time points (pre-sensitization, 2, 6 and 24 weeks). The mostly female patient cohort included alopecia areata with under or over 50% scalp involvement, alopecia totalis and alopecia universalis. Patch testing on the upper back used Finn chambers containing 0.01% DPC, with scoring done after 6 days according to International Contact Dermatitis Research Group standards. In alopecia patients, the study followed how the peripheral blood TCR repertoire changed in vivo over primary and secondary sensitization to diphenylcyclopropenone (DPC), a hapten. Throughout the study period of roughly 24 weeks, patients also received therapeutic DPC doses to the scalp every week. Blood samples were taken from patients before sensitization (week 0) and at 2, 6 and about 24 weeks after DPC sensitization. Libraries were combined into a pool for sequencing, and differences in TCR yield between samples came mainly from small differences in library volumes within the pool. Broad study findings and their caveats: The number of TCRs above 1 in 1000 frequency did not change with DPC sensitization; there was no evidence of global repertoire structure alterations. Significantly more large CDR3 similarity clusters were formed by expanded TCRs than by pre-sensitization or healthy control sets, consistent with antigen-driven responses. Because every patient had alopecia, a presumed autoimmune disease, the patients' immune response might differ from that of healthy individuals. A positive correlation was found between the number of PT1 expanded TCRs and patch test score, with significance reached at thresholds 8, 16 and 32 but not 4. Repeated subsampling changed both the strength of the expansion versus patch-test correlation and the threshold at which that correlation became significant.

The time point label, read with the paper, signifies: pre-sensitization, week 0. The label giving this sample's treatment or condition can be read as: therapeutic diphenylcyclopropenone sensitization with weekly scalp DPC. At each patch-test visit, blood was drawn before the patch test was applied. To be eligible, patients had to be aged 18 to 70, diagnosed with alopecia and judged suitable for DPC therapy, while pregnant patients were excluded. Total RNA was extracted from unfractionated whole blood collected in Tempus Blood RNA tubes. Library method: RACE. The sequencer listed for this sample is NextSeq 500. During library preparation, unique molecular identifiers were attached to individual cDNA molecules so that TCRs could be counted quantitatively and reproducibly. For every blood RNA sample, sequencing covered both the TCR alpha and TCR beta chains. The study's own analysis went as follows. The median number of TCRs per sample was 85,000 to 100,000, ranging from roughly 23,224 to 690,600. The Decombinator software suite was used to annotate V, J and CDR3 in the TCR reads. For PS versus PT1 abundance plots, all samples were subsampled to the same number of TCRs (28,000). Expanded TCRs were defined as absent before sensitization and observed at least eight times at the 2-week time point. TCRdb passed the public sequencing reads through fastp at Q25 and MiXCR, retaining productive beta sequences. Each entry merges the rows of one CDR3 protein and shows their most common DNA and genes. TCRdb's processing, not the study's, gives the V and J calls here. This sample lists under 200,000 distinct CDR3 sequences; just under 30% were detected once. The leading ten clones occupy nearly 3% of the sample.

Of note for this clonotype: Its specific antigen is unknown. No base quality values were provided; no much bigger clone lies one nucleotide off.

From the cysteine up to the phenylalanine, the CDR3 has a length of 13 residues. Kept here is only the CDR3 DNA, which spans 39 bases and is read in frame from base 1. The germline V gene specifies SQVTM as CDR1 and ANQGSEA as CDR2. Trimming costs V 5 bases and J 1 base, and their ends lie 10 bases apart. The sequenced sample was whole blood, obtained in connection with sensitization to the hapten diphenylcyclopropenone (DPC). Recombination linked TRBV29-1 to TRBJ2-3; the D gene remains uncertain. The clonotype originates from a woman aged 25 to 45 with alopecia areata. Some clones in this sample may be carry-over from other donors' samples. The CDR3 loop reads CSVNPRGTDTQYF. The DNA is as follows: TGCAGCGTTAATCCCCGGGGCACAGATACGCAGTATTTT.